These 23 T cell receptor beta chains originate from one sample sequenced in a study of PD-1 blockade in mismatch repair-deficient tumors. Measured with immunoSEQ multiplex PCR; TCRdb has only the in-frame clones, and not every one. The data hold more than 90,000 clones, with about 83% observed a single time. Sequenced here: peripheral blood, sampled approximately 64 weeks after starting pembrolizumab. All receptors come from an adult with mismatch repair-deficient cancer.

This chain connects TRBV4-1 to TRBJ2-1, with D perhaps matching TRBD1 or TRBD2 (5 bases each). Germline V gene sequence: CDR1 MGHRA, CDR2 YSYEKL. Deletions cut 0 bases from V and 9 bases from J, with 18 bases between. The CDR3 extends over 16 amino acids. CDR3 DNA sequence: TGCGCCAGCAGCCAAGAACGGGACCCGCGGTTGGGTGAGCAGTTCTTC. As protein: CASSQERDPRLGEQFF.

This clone was counted at least ten times. Other DNA sequences from this sample encode an identical CDR3 as well. The V gene is TRBV2, the J gene TRBJ2-1; D gene unclear. With 4 bases removed from V and 6 bases from J, the gap between germline ends came to 7 bases. The germline gives CDR1 SNHLY, CDR2 FYNNEI. The CDR3 spans 12 residues. CDR3 bases: TGTGCCAGCAGTGGACTTTTCAATGAGCAGTTCTTC. It translates to CASSGLFNEQFF.

A few counts support this clone. This chain joins TRBV7-7 and TRBJ2-2; 8 positions match TRBD2. Germline CDR1 reads SSHAT; CDR2 reads FNYEAQ (reference sequence). The CDR3 loop spans 14 amino acids. CDR3: CASRPPGGDGELFF. In DNA, the CDR3 is TGTGCTAGCCGCCCTCCCGGGGGGGACGGGGAGCTGTTTTTT.

The rearrangement joins TRBV14 to TRBJ2-7; possibly TRBD2 for D (6 bases). The CDR3 loop spans 13 amino acids. Germline values: CDR1 SGHDN, CDR2 FVKESK. V was cut by 4 bases and J by 2 bases, with 9 bases left in between. The chain's CDR3 is CASSLAVTYEQYF. Here the CDR3 DNA reads TGTGCCAGCAGCCTAGCGGTTACCTACGAGCAGTACTTC.

The chain couples TRBV2 to TRBJ1-5; no clear D. CDR1 and CDR2 from the germline V gene are SNHLY and FYNNEI. The CDR3 is made up of 15 amino acids. The V and J ends lost 5 bases and 4 bases respectively, with 15 bases between them. The CDR3: CASSQRRAGNQPQHF. The CDR3 region has the DNA TGTGCCAGCAGTCAGAGGAGGGCGGGAAATCAGCCCCAGCATTTT.

This clone was observed once. The chain combines TRBV19 with TRBJ2-1, with D possibly being TRBD1 or TRBD2 (5 bases each). The CDR3 spans 15 residues. The V gene lost 8 bases and the J gene lost 7 bases, with 21 bases spanning the gap. Per germline, CDR1 LNHDA and CDR2 SQIVND (reference sequence). Here the CDR3 DNA reads TGTGCCAGTGACCCGGGACCGGTGGTGGCAAATGAGCAGTTCTTC. Translating it yields CASDPGPVVANEQFF.

The gene calls are TRBV7-9 and TRBJ1-1; 9 bases line up with TRBD1. The germline V gene encodes CDR1 SEHNR and CDR2 FQNEAQ (reference sequence). The trim removed 2 bases at V and 4 bases at J, leaving 5 bases unmatched. The CDR3 is 15 amino acids. The CDR3: CASSLFTGGVTEAFF. CDR3 sequence (DNA): TGTGCCAGCAGCTTATTTACAGGGGGCGTCACTGAAGCTTTCTTT.

The genes are TRBV9 and TRBJ2-2; D not resolved. The length of the CDR3 is 12 residues. V lost 4 bases and J lost 1, with 2 bases in between. CDR1 and CDR2 from the germline V gene are SGDLS and YYNGEE. The CDR3: CASSLNTGELFF. In DNA, the CDR3 is TGTGCCAGCAGCTTGAACACCGGGGAGCTGTTTTTT.

This rearrangement joins TRBV6-1 to TRBJ1-1, with D uncertain. Looked up from germline, CDR1 is MNHNS and CDR2 is SASEGT. V lost 2 bases and J 7 bases, leaving 11 bases between the germline ends. This CDR3 spans 13 amino acids. The CDR3 DNA sequence: TGTGCCAGCAGTGAAAGTCGACCGCTTGAAGCTTTCTTT. Its translation: CASSESRPLEAFF.

The chain employs TRBV7-9 and TRBJ2-3; 10 nucleotides agree with TRBD2. This CDR3 contains 16 residues. V was pared by 2 bases and J by 2 bases, with 4 bases of the junction left unmatched. Germline V gene sequence: CDR1 SEHNR, CDR2 FQNEAQ (reference sequence). The CDR3 DNA is TGTGCCAGCAGCTTATTAGCGGGGGGACCCACAGATACGCAGTATTTT. As protein: CASSLLAGGPTDTQYF.

V usage is TRBV6-4 and J usage is TRBJ2-7; 7 bases match TRBD2. In germline, CDR1 is MRHNA, CDR2 SNTAGT. V was clipped by 5 bases and J by 2 bases; unmatched bases: 6. The CDR3 totals 14 residues. CDR3 amino acids: CASSLAEWAYEQYF. DNA of the CDR3: TGTGCCAGCAGTCTAGCGGAGTGGGCCTACGAGCAGTACTTC.

V and J are TRBV28 and TRBJ1-2, with D possibly being TRBD1 (5 bases). Trimming cost V 5 bases and J 4 bases, with 11 bases left between them. Germline V lookup: CDR1 MDHEN, CDR2 SYDVKM. The CDR3 contains 13 residues. As DNA, the CDR3 is TGTGCCAGCAGTGGAGGCAGGGCCTATGGCTACACCTTC. Translating it yields CASSGGRAYGYTF.

This clone was found a few times. V is TRBV13 and J is TRBJ2-1, with TRBD2 matching over 8 bases. This CDR3 contains 14 residues. After removal of 5 bases from V and 9 bases from J, the junction contained 9 bases not matched to a gene. Germline lookup yields CDR1 PRHDT and CDR2 FYEKMQ (reference sequence). The DNA of the CDR3 is TGTGCCAGCAGCGGCGAGCGGGCGGGAGGTGAGCAGTTCTTC. As protein: CASSGERAGGEQFF. The full variable domain, completed using reference TRBV13 and TRBJ2-1, is AAGVIQSPRHLIKEKRETATLKCYPIPRHDTVYWYQQGPGQDPQFLISFYEKMQSDKGSIPDRFSAQQFSDYHSELNMSSLELGDSALYFCASSGERAGGEQFFGPGTRLTVL.

The chain links TRBV30 to TRBJ2-1; TRBD2 aligns across 9 bases. Per the germline V gene, CDR1 is GTSNPN and CDR2 is SVGIG (reference sequence). Germline trimming cut 3 bases from V and 4 bases from J; bases unmatched to any gene: 1. This CDR3 spans 13 amino acids. CDR3 bases: TGTGCCTGGAGGACTAGCGGATACAATGAGCAGTTCTTC. Encoded protein: CAWRTSGYNEQFF.

The chain combines TRBV5-4 with TRBJ2-2, with 11 positions matching TRBD2. V lost 4 bases to trimming and J lost 7 bases; unmatched junction nucleotides: 6. The CDR3 runs to 15 residues. Germline values: CDR1 SGHNT, CDR2 YYREEE (reference sequence). Here the CDR3 reads CASSRLAGQVGELFF. CDR3 coding DNA: TGTGCCAGCAGCCGACTAGCGGGACAAGTCGGGGAGCTGTTTTTT.

This clone was detected only a few times. The J gene is TRBJ2-7, the V gene TRBV5-5; TRBD2 matches at 12 bases. The length of the CDR3 is 15 residues. V lost 7 bases, J lost 4 bases, and 9 bases stayed unmatched. Per the germline V gene, CDR1 is SGHKS and CDR2 is YYEKEE (reference sequence). In nucleotides, the CDR3 is TGTGCCAGCGTGCCGACTAGCGGGAGACCGTACGAGCAGTACTTC. Translating it yields CASVPTSGRPYEQYF. The full variable domain, in which reference TRBV5-5 and TRBJ2-7 provide the parts outside the CDR3, is DAGVTQSPTHLIKTRGQQVTLRCSPISGHKSVSWYQQVLGQGPQFIFQYYEKEERGRGNFPDRFSARQFPNYSSELNVNALLLGDSALYLCASVPTSGRPYEQYFGPGTRLTVT.

The chain combines TRBV29-1 with TRBJ2-7; TRBD1 or TRBD2 may be the D gene (5 bases each). The CDR3 runs to 15 residues. Germline V gene sequence: CDR1 SQVTM, CDR2 ANQGSEA. Trimming cost V 0 bases and J 0 bases, with 12 bases left between them. In DNA, the CDR3 is TGCAGCGTTGAAGACGAGGGGCCCCTCTCCTACGAGCAGTACTTC. It translates to CSVEDEGPLSYEQYF.

The V call is TRBV7-2, the J call TRBJ2-7; D not certain. The CDR3 runs to 17 residues. The V and J ends lost 2 bases and 3 bases respectively, with 20 bases between them. From germline, CDR1 is SGHTA and CDR2 FQGNSA. The CDR3: CASSLKVVSSLYYEQYF. The CDR3 DNA follows: TGTGCCAGCAGCTTAAAGGTTGTAAGTTCCCTCTACTACGAGCAGTACTTC. Using reference TRBV7-2 and TRBJ2-7 for the parts outside the CDR3, the full variable domain is GAGVSQSPSNKVTEKGKDVELRCDPISGHTALYWYRQSLGQGLEFLIYFQGNSAPDKSGLPSDRFSAERTGGSVSTLTIQRTQQEDSAVYLCASSLKVVSSLYYEQYFGPGTRLTVT.

This chain links TRBV7-8 with TRBJ2-1; 10 bases are shared with TRBD2. CDR1 is SGHVS, CDR2 FQNEAQ, per germline. The CDR3 has 18 residues. V gave up 1 base and J gave up 1 base; unmatched junction bases: 7. The CDR3 protein is CASSLGGLAGVSYNEQFF. DNA for the CDR3: TGTGCCAGCAGCTTAGGAGGGCTAGCGGGAGTATCCTACAATGAGCAGTTCTTC.

This rearrangement joins TRBV7-2 to TRBJ2-7, with 12 bases matching TRBD2. Looked up from germline, CDR1 is SGHTA and CDR2 is FQGNSA. The CDR3 extends over 15 amino acids. Germline trimming cut 5 bases from V and 4 bases from J; bases unmatched to any gene: 6. The chain's CDR3 is CASSATSGSRYEQYF. CDR3 coding DNA: TGTGCCAGCAGCGCGACTAGCGGGAGTCGGTACGAGCAGTACTTC. Using reference TRBV7-2 and TRBJ2-7 for the parts outside the CDR3, the full variable domain is GAGVSQSPSNKVTEKGKDVELRCDPISGHTALYWYRQSLGQGLEFLIYFQGNSAPDKSGLPSDRFSAERTGGSVSTLTIQRTQQEDSAVYLCASSATSGSRYEQYFGPGTRLTVT.

The chain links TRBV15 to TRBJ1-1; D call uncertain. The length of the CDR3 is 17 residues. V gave up 3 bases and J gave up 4 bases, with 21 bases separating them. From germline, CDR1 is LNHNV and CDR2 YYDKDF (reference sequence). The CDR3 here is CATSSPFHLGVGTEAFF. The CDR3 nucleotides read TGTGCCACCAGCAGCCCCTTCCATCTCGGGGTTGGCACTGAAGCTTTCTTT. The full variable domain, in which reference TRBV15 and TRBJ1-1 provide the parts outside the CDR3, is DAMVIQNPRYQVTQFGKPVTLSCSQTLNHNVMYWYQQKSSQAPKLLFHYYDKDFNNEADTPDNFQSRRPNTSFCFLDIRSPGLGDTAMYLCATSSPFHLGVGTEAFFGQGTRLTVV.

V usage is TRBV29-1 and J usage is TRBJ2-3; no firm D call. Germline loops: CDR1 SQVTM, CDR2 ANQGSEA. The CDR3 is made up of 16 amino acids. Trimming took off 1 base at V and 2 bases at J, with 16 bases between the two ends. DNA for the CDR3: TGCAGCGTTGAAGCCCTCCCGGGTAGGGTCACAGATACGCAGTATTTT. Encoded protein: CSVEALPGRVTDTQYF.

CDR3 sequence: CASSWTNEQFF. CDR3 sequence (DNA): TGTGCCAGCAGCTGGACTAATGAGCAGTTCTTC. V is TRBV7-9 and J is TRBJ2-1; the D gene is possibly TRBD2 (5 bases). There are 11 residues in the CDR3. Germline-derived CDR1 and CDR2 are SEHNR and FQNEAQ (reference sequence). The V end was cut by 4 bases, the J end by 7 bases, with 5 bases between.